This entry concerns a single T cell receptor beta chain. TCR beta was sequenced from blood CD8+ and CD4+ T cells. The sample belongs to a study of CD8 T cells in Susac syndrome. V was cut by 4 bases and J by 4 bases, with 8 bases left in between. The V gene's germline CDR1 is SNHLY and CDR2 FYNNEI. The CDR3 covers 12 residues. cDNA came from about 0.5 to 1 ug RNA primed by random hexamers. TCRdb reprocessed the immunoSEQ multiplex PCR reads with MiXCR, giving one entry per CDR3 protein. The data contain more than 100,000 distinct CDR3 sequences, 90% to 95% of them singletons. The sequence came from a human donor in good health. The sequenced material came from CD4+ T cells from PBMCs. V is TRBV2 and J is TRBJ2-7; the D is unclear. CDR3 region: CASSVIDYEQYF. CDR3 DNA: TGTGCCAGCAGTGTGATTGATTACGAGCAGTACTTC. The full variable domain, in which reference TRBV2 and TRBJ2-7 provide the parts outside the CDR3, is EPEVTQTPSHQVTQMGQEVILRCVPISNHLYFYWYRQILGQKVEFLVSFYNNEISEKSEIFDDQFSVERPDGSNFTLKIRSTKLEDSAMYFCASSVIDYEQYFGPGTRLTVT.